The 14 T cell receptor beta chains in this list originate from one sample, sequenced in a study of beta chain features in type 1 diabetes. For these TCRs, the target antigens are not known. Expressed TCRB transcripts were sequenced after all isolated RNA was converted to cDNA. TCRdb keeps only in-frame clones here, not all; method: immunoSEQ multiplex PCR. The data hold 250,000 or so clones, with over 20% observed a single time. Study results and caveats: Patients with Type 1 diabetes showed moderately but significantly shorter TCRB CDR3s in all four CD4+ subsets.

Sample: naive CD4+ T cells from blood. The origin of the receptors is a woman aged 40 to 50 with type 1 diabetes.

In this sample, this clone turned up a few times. CDR3 sequence: CASSPGGQEGEKLFF. CDR3 nucleotide sequence: TGTGCCAGCAGCCCGGGGGGGCAAGAGGGTGAAAAACTGTTTTTT. The chain employs TRBV5-4 and TRBJ1-4; D possibly corresponds to TRBD1 (6 bases). The CDR3 runs to 15 residues. Germline values: CDR1 SGHNT, CDR2 YYREEE (reference sequence). The V and J ends lost 4 bases and 7 bases respectively, with 17 bases between them.

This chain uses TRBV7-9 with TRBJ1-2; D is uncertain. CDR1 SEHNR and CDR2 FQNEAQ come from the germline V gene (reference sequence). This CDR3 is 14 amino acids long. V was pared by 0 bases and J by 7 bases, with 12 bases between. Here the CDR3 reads CASSLAEPRSGYTF. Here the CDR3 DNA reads TGTGCCAGCAGCTTAGCGGAGCCCCGTAGTGGCTACACCTTC.

The CDR3 here is CASSQAPQGTYNEQFF. As DNA, the CDR3 is TGCGCCAGCAGCCAAGCTCCACAGGGAACCTACAATGAGCAGTTCTTC. The rearrangement joins TRBV4-3 to TRBJ2-1, with D tentatively TRBD1 (6 bases). V gave up 1 base and J gave up 2 bases, with 12 bases separating them. This CDR3 is 16 amino acids long. CDR1 LGHNA and CDR2 YSLEER come from the germline V gene.

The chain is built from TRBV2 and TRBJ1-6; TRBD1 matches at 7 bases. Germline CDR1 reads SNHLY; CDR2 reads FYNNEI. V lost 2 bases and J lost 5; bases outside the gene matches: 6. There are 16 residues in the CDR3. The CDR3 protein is CASSERQGTDNSPLHF. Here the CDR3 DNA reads TGTGCCAGCAGTGAAAGGCAGGGGACAGATAATTCACCCCTCCACTTT.

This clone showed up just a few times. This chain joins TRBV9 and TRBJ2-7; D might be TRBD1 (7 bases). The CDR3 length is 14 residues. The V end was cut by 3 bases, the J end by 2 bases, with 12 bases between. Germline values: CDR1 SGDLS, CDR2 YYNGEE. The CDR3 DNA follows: TGTGCCAGCAGCGCCCGGGGGACAGCCTACGAGCAGTACTTC. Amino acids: CASSARGTAYEQYF.

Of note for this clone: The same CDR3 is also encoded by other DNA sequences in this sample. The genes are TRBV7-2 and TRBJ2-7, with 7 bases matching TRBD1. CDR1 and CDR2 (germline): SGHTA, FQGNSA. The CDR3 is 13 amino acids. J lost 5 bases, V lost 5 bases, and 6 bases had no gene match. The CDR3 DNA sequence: TGTGCCAGCAGCCCCCAGGGGACAGACGAGCAGTACTTC. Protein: CASSPQGTDEQYF.

The CDR3 DNA reads TGTGCCAGCAGTAGGGACTATCAAGAGACCCAGTACTTC. It encodes CASSRDYQETQYF. The rearrangement uses TRBV6-6 and TRBJ2-5, with 7 bases aligning to TRBD2. After removal of 5 bases from V and 2 bases from J, the junction contained 2 bases not matched to a gene. Germline V gene sequence: CDR1 MNHNY, CDR2 SVGAGI (reference sequence). The CDR3 has 13 amino acids.

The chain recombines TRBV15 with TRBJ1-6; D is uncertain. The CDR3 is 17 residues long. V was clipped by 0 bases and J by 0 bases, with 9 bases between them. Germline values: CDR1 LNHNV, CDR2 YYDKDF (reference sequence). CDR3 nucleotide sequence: TGTGCCACCAGCAGAGAGGAGGTCCCCTCCTATAATTCACCCCTCCACTTT. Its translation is CATSREEVPSYNSPLHF.

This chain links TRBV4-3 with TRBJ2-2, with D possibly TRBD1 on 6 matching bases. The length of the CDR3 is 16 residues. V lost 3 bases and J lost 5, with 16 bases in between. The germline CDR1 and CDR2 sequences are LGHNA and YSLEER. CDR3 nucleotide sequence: TGCGCCAGCAGCCATGCCGGGACACCCTTGACCGGGGAGCTGTTTTTT. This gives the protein CASSHAGTPLTGELFF.

CDR3 DNA: TGTGCCAGTAGTACGGATAGAGTGGGACAGCAGCCCCAGCATTTT. Amino acids: CASSTDRVGQQPQHF. V and J are TRBV19 and TRBJ1-5; TRBD1 agrees at 7 bases. This CDR3 region has 15 residues. V lost 4 bases and J lost 7; bases outside the gene matches: 10. In germline, CDR1 is LNHDA, CDR2 SQIVND (reference sequence).

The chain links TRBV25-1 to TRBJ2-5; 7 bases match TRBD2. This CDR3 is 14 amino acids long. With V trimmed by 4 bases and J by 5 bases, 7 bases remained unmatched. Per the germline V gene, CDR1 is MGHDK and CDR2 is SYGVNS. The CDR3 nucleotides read TGTGCCAGCAGTGGACTTTCGCGGGGGGAGACCCAGTACTTC. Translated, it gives CASSGLSRGETQYF.

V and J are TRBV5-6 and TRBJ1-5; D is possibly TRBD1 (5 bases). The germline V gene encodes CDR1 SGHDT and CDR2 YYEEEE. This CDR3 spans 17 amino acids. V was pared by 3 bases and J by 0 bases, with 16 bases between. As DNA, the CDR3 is TGTGCCAGCAGCTGGGGAGGGACGGGGGTTAGCAATCAGCCCCAGCATTTT. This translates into CASSWGGTGVSNQPQHF.

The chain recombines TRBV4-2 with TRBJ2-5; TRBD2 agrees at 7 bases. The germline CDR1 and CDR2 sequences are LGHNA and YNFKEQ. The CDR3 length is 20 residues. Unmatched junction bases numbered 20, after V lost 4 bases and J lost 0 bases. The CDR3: CASSRDGSRGDPRYQETQYF. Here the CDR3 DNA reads TGTGCCAGCAGCCGCGACGGGAGCCGGGGGGACCCACGGTACCAAGAGACCCAGTACTTC.

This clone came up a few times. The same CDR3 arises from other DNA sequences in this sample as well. This CDR3 is CASSQDMNTEAFF. CDR3 nucleotide sequence: TGCGCCAGCAGCCAAGACATGAACACTGAAGCTTTCTTT. The chain recombines TRBV4-1 with TRBJ1-1; D remains unclear. Looked up from germline, CDR1 is MGHRA and CDR2 is YSYEKL. V was clipped by 0 bases and J by 0 bases, with 2 bases between them. There are 13 residues in the CDR3.